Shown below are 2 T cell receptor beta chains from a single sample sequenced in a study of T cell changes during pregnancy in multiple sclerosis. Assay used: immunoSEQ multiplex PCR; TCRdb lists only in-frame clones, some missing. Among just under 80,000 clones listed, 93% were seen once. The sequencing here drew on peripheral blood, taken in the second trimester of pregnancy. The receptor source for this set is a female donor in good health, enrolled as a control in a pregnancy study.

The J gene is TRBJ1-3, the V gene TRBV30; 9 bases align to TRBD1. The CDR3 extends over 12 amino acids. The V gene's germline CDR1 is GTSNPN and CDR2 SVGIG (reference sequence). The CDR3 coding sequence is TGTGCAACCACAGGGGGCAGAAACACCATATATTTT. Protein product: CATTGGRNTIYF. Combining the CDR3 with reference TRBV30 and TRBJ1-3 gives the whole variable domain SQTIHQWPATLVQPVGSPLSLECTVEGTSNPNLYWYRQAAGRGLQLLFYSVGIGQISSEVPQNLSASRPQDRQFILSSKKLLLSDSGFYLCATTGGRNTIYFGEGSWLTVV.

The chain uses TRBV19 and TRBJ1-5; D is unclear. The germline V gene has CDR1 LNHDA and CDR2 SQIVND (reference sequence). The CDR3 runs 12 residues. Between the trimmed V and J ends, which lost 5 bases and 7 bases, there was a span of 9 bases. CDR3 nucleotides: TGTGCCAGTAGTGGTAGTAACCAGCCCCAGCATTTT. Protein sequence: CASSGSNQPQHF.